Listed below are T cell receptor beta chains from one sample, sequenced in a study of early T cells in non-severe SARS-CoV-2 infection. TCRdb called the 5' RACE reads again in MiXCR, with one record for every CDR3 protein. The table lists 35,000 to 40,000 distinct CDR3 sequences, 5.8% of them singletons, with roughly 26% in the top ten. The sequenced material came from whole blood. The receptors come from an adult who was a healthcare worker with PCR-confirmed SARS-CoV-2 infection or an uninfected control (not recorded which). Each CDR3 is given with its conserved first and last residue. The D gene is left open where the match is weak. The size field is filled for only some rows; it gives once, few, many or a size class.

size: many; V: TRBV11-2; D: .; length: 15; J: TRBJ2-7; DNA: TGTGCCAGCAGCTTCCCCGGCGGCAGGGAGTCCGAGCAGTACTTC; CDR3: CASSFPGGRESEQYF
size: few; V: TRBV7-9; D: TRBD1; length: 16; J: TRBJ1-4; DNA: TGTGCCAGCAGCGACTGGGGGACAGTCGCTAATGAAAAACTGTTTTTT; CDR3: CASSDWGTVANEKLFF
size: many; V: TRBV7-9; D: .; length: 15; J: TRBJ1-2; DNA: TGTGCCAGCAGCTTAGAGGACAGACCTTACTATGGCTACACCTTC; CDR3: CASSLEDRPYYGYTF
size: few; V: TRBV11-2; D: .; length: 15; J: TRBJ2-1; DNA: TGTGCCAGCAGCTCTCGGTTGAGGGGGAAGGATGAGCAGTTCTTC; CDR3: CASSSRLRGKDEQFF
size: few; V: TRBV19; D: .; length: 12; J: TRBJ2-5; DNA: TGTGCCAGTAGCCAGAACCAAGAGACCCAGTACTTC; CDR3: CASSQNQETQYF
size: many; V: TRBV7-2; D: TRBD1; length: 17; J: TRBJ1-1; DNA: TGTGCCAGCATCAATGGTGGTAGGGGGCGCAGGGACACTGAAGCTTTCTTT; CDR3: CASINGGRGRRDTEAFF
size: .; V: TRBV12-3/TRBV12-4; D: TRBD1; length: 14; J: TRBJ2-7; DNA: TGTGCCAGCAGGGGGACAGGGGGCCTCTACGAGCAGTACTTC; CDR3: CASRGTGGLYEQYF
size: many; V: TRBV11-2; D: TRBD1; length: 15; J: TRBJ1-1; DNA: TGTGCCAGCAGCTCTCGGACAGGGACAAACACTGAAGCTTTCTTT; CDR3: CASSSRTGTNTEAFF
size: many; V: TRBV19; D: .; length: 16; J: TRBJ1-2; DNA: TGTGCCAGTAGTCCCTACGGCCCGGGGGATTTCTATGGCTACACCTTC; CDR3: CASSPYGPGDFYGYTF
size: few; V: TRBV7-9; D: TRBD2; length: 13; J: TRBJ2-7; DNA: TGTGCCAGCAGCCCGGGGGGAGCCCCCGAGCAGTACTTC; CDR3: CASSPGGAPEQYF
size: many; V: TRBV20-1; D: TRBD1; length: 14; J: TRBJ1-2; DNA: TGCAGTGCTCGCGGGACAGGGGTTAACTATGGCTACACCTTC; CDR3: CSARGTGVNYGYTF
size: many; V: TRBV28; D: .; length: 14; J: TRBJ2-7; DNA: TGTGCCAGCAGTTTTGCCGGAAGCTCCTACGAGCAGTACTTC; CDR3: CASSFAGSSYEQYF
size: many; V: TRBV11-2; D: TRBD1; length: 14; J: TRBJ2-5; DNA: TGTGCCAGCAGCTCGGACAGGTTGCGAGAGACCCAGTACTTC; CDR3: CASSSDRLRETQYF
size: few; V: TRBV6-1; D: TRBD1; length: 14; J: TRBJ2-7; DNA: TGTGCCAGCAGTTGGGACAGGGTCGCAGGAGAGCAGTACTTC; CDR3: CASSWDRVAGEQYF
size: few; V: TRBV6-1; D: .; length: 15; J: TRBJ1-1; DNA: TGTGCCAGCAGTCCATCAGGTTCCGGGAACACTGAAGCTTTCTTT; CDR3: CASSPSGSGNTEAFF
size: many; V: TRBV5-4; D: TRBD1; length: 17; J: TRBJ2-6; DNA: TGTGCCAGCAGCCAGGGACAGGGCCTCTCTGGGGCCAACGTCCTGACTTTC; CDR3: CASSQGQGLSGANVLTF
size: many; V: TRBV5-1; D: .; length: 16; J: TRBJ2-7; DNA: TGCGCCAGCAGCTGGTCGGTCGGATCTTCATCCTACGAGCAGTACTTC; CDR3: CASSWSVGSSSYEQYF
size: few; V: TRBV7-2; D: TRBD2; length: 16; J: TRBJ2-7; DNA: TGTGCCAGCAGCTCGTCGGGGGCGGGAGGTCTCCGCGAGCAGTACTTC; CDR3: CASSSSGAGGLREQYF
size: many; V: TRBV7-9; D: .; length: 16; J: TRBJ2-3; DNA: TGTGCCAGCAGCTCACAAGGGACTCAGCCTGGGGTTACGCAGTATTTT; CDR3: CASSSQGTQPGVTQYF
size: many; V: TRBV9; D: .; length: 13; J: TRBJ1-1; DNA: TGTGCCAGCAGCGTAGAACAGGGAACTGAAGCTTTCTTT; CDR3: CASSVEQGTEAFF
size: many; V: TRBV27; D: .; length: 15; J: TRBJ2-7; DNA: TGTGCCAGCAGTCTAATCCGGCGGGGATCCTACGAGCAGTACTTC; CDR3: CASSLIRRGSYEQYF
size: many; V: TRBV28; D: .; length: 17; J: TRBJ2-6; DNA: TGTGCCAGCCTGCGCTCAGGGAGTGCGAATGGGGCCAACGTCCTGACTTTC; CDR3: CASLRSGSANGANVLTF
size: few; V: TRBV5-4; D: .; length: 14; J: TRBJ2-5; DNA: TGTGCCAGCAGCTCCCCGGGACCAGTAGAGACCCAGTACTTC; CDR3: CASSSPGPVETQYF
size: many; V: TRBV6-2/TRBV6-3; D: TRBD1; length: 13; J: TRBJ1-2; DNA: TGTGCCACGTCGACAGGGGGTAACTATGGCTACACCTTC; CDR3: CATSTGGNYGYTF
size: few; V: TRBV2; D: .; length: 16; J: TRBJ2-1; DNA: TGTGCCACCCTTCTAGGAGGGGCGCGGTCCTACAATGAGCAGTTCTTC; CDR3: CATLLGGARSYNEQFF
size: many; V: TRBV4-2; D: .; length: 14; J: TRBJ1-1; DNA: TGTGCCAGCAGCCAAGAAATCGGCCGGACTGAAGCTTTCTTT; CDR3: CASSQEIGRTEAFF
size: .; V: TRBV12-5; D: .; length: 13; J: TRBJ1-2; DNA: TGTGCTAGTGGTTTAGGTGTTAACTATGGCTACACCTTC; CDR3: CASGLGVNYGYTF
size: many; V: TRBV30; D: .; length: 12; J: TRBJ1-5; DNA: TGTGCCTGGAGTGTACAAGGTTGGCCCCAGCATTTT; CDR3: CAWSVQGWPQHF
size: many; V: TRBV10-3; D: TRBD1; length: 13; J: TRBJ1-1; DNA: TGTGCCATCAGTGAGGGGACAGGGACTGAAGCTTTCTTT; CDR3: CAISEGTGTEAFF
size: .; V: TRBV7-2; D: .; length: 12; J: TRBJ1-1; DNA: TGTGCCAGCAGCCAAGGTTGGACTGAAGCTTTCTTT; CDR3: CASSQGWTEAFF
size: many; V: TRBV7-8; D: TRBD2; length: 15; J: TRBJ2-3; DNA: TGTGCCAGCAGCTTACTAGCGGGGTCCACAGATACGCAGTATTTT; CDR3: CASSLLAGSTDTQYF
size: many; V: TRBV11-2; D: .; length: 15; J: TRBJ2-7; DNA: TGTGCCAGCAGCCCGAACACAGCAGGATACTACGAGCAGTACTTC; CDR3: CASSPNTAGYYEQYF
size: many; V: TRBV18; D: .; length: 14; J: TRBJ1-4; DNA: TGTGCCAGCTCACCGGGGAACGGAGGTGAAAAACTGTTTTTT; CDR3: CASSPGNGGEKLFF
size: .; V: TRBV7-2; D: TRBD2; length: 14; J: TRBJ2-7; DNA: TGTGCCAGCACCTCTAGCGGGGGGGCCCACGAGCAGTACTTC; CDR3: CASTSSGGAHEQYF
size: .; V: TRBV7-3; D: .; length: 15; J: TRBJ2-3; DNA: TGTGCCAGCAGCCCCCTGAGGGGCCGCCCAGATACGCAGTATTTT; CDR3: CASSPLRGRPDTQYF
size: many; V: TRBV12-3/TRBV12-4; D: .; length: 12; J: TRBJ2-7; DNA: TGTGCCAGCAGTTGGGGGGTCTACGAGCAGTACTTC; CDR3: CASSWGVYEQYF
size: .; V: TRBV5-1; D: .; length: 14; J: TRBJ1-1; DNA: TGCGCCAGCAGCCTGATGTGGATGAACACTGAAGCTTTCTTT; CDR3: CASSLMWMNTEAFF
size: many; V: TRBV7-9; D: .; length: 13; J: TRBJ1-1; DNA: TGTGCCAGCCGGGGTTGGACGAACACTGAAGCTTTCTTT; CDR3: CASRGWTNTEAFF
size: many; V: TRBV19; D: .; length: 15; J: TRBJ1-2; DNA: TGTGCCAGTAGACTCGGCCACCGGGCGAACTATGGCTACACCTTC; CDR3: CASRLGHRANYGYTF
size: .; V: TRBV28; D: .; length: 14; J: TRBJ1-5; DNA: TGTGCCAGCAGTTTCCCGACAGGTGTAGAGCCCCAGCATTTT; CDR3: CASSFPTGVEPQHF
size: few; V: TRBV7-9; D: .; length: 18; J: TRBJ2-1; DNA: TGTGCCAGCAGCTTATTTGGACTGCGGACTGACTCCTACAATGAGCAGTTCTTC; CDR3: CASSLFGLRTDSYNEQFF
size: once; V: TRBV12-3/TRBV12-4; D: TRBD1; length: 16; J: TRBJ2-7; DNA: TGTGCCAGCAGGTTCGGTGGGACAGGGGTTACCTACGAGCAGTACTTC; CDR3: CASRFGGTGVTYEQYF
size: many; V: TRBV20-1; D: .; length: 13; J: TRBJ2-4; DNA: TGCAGTGCTACCAGGGTAGCCAAAAACATTCAGTACTTC; CDR3: CSATRVAKNIQYF
size: many; V: TRBV6-1; D: .; length: 14; J: TRBJ2-7; DNA: TGTGCCAGCAGTGAACTCGGGCCCTTCACCGAGCAGTACTTC; CDR3: CASSELGPFTEQYF
size: .; V: TRBV28; D: .; length: 15; J: TRBJ2-2; DNA: TGTGCCAGCACCCCCTGGGGAGCTCGGACCGGGGAGCTGTTTTTT; CDR3: CASTPWGARTGELFF
size: many; V: TRBV9; D: TRBD1; length: 14; J: TRBJ2-1; DNA: TGTGCCAGCAGCGTAGGGTACAGGGGCGCTGAGCAGTTCTTC; CDR3: CASSVGYRGAEQFF
size: many; V: TRBV20-1; D: TRBD1; length: 15; J: TRBJ2-7; DNA: TGCAGTGCTAGAGATTGGGGACAGGGGGCCCACGAGCAGTACTTC; CDR3: CSARDWGQGAHEQYF
size: many; V: TRBV12-3/TRBV12-4; D: TRBD1; length: 15; J: TRBJ2-1; DNA: TGTGCCAGCAGTACTGGACAGGTCCAATACAATGAGCAGTTCTTC; CDR3: CASSTGQVQYNEQFF
size: few; V: TRBV19; D: TRBD2; length: 15; J: TRBJ2-3; DNA: TGTGCCAGTATTGATAGCGGGAGTATGCCAGATACGCAGTATTTT; CDR3: CASIDSGSMPDTQYF